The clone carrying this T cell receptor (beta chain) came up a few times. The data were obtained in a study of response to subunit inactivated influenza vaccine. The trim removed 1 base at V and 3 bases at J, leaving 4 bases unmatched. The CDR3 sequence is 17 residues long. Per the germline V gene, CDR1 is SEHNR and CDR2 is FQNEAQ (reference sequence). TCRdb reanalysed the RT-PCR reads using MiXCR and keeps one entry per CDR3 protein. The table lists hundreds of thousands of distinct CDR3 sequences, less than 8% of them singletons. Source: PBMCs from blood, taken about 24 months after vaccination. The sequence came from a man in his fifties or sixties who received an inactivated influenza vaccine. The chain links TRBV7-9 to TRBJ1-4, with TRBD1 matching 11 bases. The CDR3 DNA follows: TGTGCCAGCAGCTTAGTCGGGACAGGGGGTGCTAATGAAAAACTGTTTTTT. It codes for CASSLVGTGGANEKLFF.